The 19 T cell receptor beta chains given below trace back to one sample, sequenced in a study of post-analysis software for immune sequencing data. Study-wide results and limits: TRBV5-6, TRBV5-1 and TRBV20-1 were among several TRBV segments more frequent in patients than controls.

The library was made from cDNA and included unique molecular identifiers. TCRdb independently ran MiXCR on the PCR reads; one entry per CDR3 protein. There are some 260,000 distinct CDR3 sequences in the sample; around 34% occur only once, and around 4.8% lies in the top ten. These receptors have no identified antigens. What was sequenced was blood. The receptor set was obtained from a girl between 10 and 17 years old with multiple sclerosis.

The rearrangement links TRBV28 to TRBJ2-5; tentatively, D is TRBD2 (5 bases). The CDR3 has 15 amino acids. Trimming cost V 3 bases and J 3 bases, with 14 bases left between them. Germline V CDR1 and CDR2: MDHEN, SYDVKM. The CDR3 reads CASSFSGTEKETQYF. As DNA, the CDR3 is TGTGCCAGCAGTTTCAGCGGAACAGAAAAAGAGACCCAGTACTTC.

This clonotype was detected ten times or more. The V and J genes are TRBV9 and TRBJ2-6; tentative D call: TRBD1 (5 bases). The CDR3 has 16 amino acids. Germline V gives CDR1 SGDLS, CDR2 YYNGEE. The V end was cut by 4 bases, the J end by 3 bases, with 14 bases between. The CDR3 protein is CASSPDSSLGANVLTF. CDR3 nucleotide sequence: TGTGCCAGCAGCCCAGACAGCTCCCTTGGGGCCAACGTCCTGACTTTC.

There are many counts of this clonotype. The V call is TRBV15, the J call TRBJ2-3; 12 bases align to TRBD2. Germline V lookup: CDR1 LNHNV, CDR2 YYDKDF (reference sequence). The V and J ends lost 1 base and 6 bases, in that order; junction bases with no gene match: 5. The CDR3 spans 16 residues. Written as DNA, the CDR3 is TGTGCCACCAGCAGAGGGCCTAGCGGGAGGGAGGATACGCAGTATTTT. It encodes CATSRGPSGREDTQYF.

This clonotype was recorded many times. The chain combines TRBV20-1 with TRBJ2-1, with 7 bases aligning to TRBD2. This CDR3 is built from 13 residues. Germline V lookup: CDR1 DFQATT, CDR2 SNEGSKA (reference sequence). V gave up 2 bases and J gave up 10 bases; unmatched junction bases: 8. The CDR3 nucleotides are TGCAGTGCTAGAATCTCCGGAGCGGGGGAGCAGTTCTTC. Translated: CSARISGAGEQFF.

As concerns this clonotype: With a much larger clone just one base away, this may be a read error. The chain combines TRBV4-2 with TRBJ1-2; D is undetermined. CDR1 and CDR2 from the germline V gene are LGHNA and YNFKEQ. V dropped 0 bases and J dropped 6 bases, with 17 bases sitting between them. CDR3 length: 16 amino acids. The CDR3 loop is CASSQDEGNLWNGYTF. Written as DNA, the CDR3 is TGTGCCAGCAGCCAAGATGAGGGTAACCTGTGGAATGGCTACACCTTC.

This clonotype was counted many times. The chain recombines TRBV9 with TRBJ1-1; D is unclear. The germline CDR1 and CDR2 sequences are SGDLS and YYNGEE. Trimming removed 2 bases from V and 3 bases from J, with 5 bases in between. This CDR3 is built from 12 residues. CDR3 loop: CASSVEDTEAFF. CDR3 DNA: TGTGCCAGCAGCGTGGAGGACACTGAAGCTTTCTTT.

This chain uses TRBV6-1 with TRBJ1-6, with D tentatively TRBD1 (5 bases). The germline V gene encodes CDR1 MNHNS and CDR2 SASEGT. This CDR3 is 16 amino acids long. The V end was cut by 4 bases, the J end by 10 bases, with 20 bases between. This CDR3 reads CASSGGVRTVPSPLHF. Here the CDR3 DNA reads TGTGCCAGCAGTGGAGGGGTGCGAACAGTCCCCTCACCCCTCCACTTT.

The CDR3 DNA is TGTGCCAGCAGAGTGCTCGAGTACAATGAGCAGTTCTTC. The encoded protein is CASRVLEYNEQFF. V and J are TRBV27 and TRBJ2-1; no reliable D call. V dropped 6 bases and J dropped 4 bases, with 10 bases sitting between them. Per the germline V gene, CDR1 is MNHEY and CDR2 is SMNVEV (reference sequence). The CDR3 runs 13 residues.

This clonotype was seen ten or more times. The chain couples TRBV29-1 to TRBJ2-1, with D perhaps matching TRBD1 (5 bases). The CDR3 is made up of 15 amino acids. With 5 bases removed from V and 9 bases from J, the gap between germline ends came to 23 bases. Germline CDR1 and CDR2: SQVTM and ANQGSEA. The CDR3 coding sequence is TGCAGCGTTAATCAAAGGGGCGGCCTTACAAGTGAGCAGTTCTTC. It is translated as CSVNQRGGLTSEQFF.

The chain employs TRBV27 and TRBJ1-1; TRBD1 agrees at 7 bases. This CDR3 contains 13 residues. Per the germline V gene, CDR1 is MNHEY and CDR2 is SMNVEV (reference sequence). The V gene end was trimmed by 6 bases and the J gene end by 11 bases; junction bases not matched to a gene: 12. CDR3 loop: CASRGQRFTRAFF. The CDR3 coding sequence is TGTGCCAGCAGGGGACAGAGGTTTACCCGGGCTTTCTTT.

This chain joins TRBV21-1 and TRBJ1-5. TRBV21-1 represents a pseudogene. CDR3 length: 18 amino acids. The CDR3, as DNA: TGTGCCAGCAGCGAAGGGGGGAGGGAGGGGAATAGCAATCAGCCCCAGCATTTT. It is translated as CASSEGGREGNSNQPQHF.

The chain recombines TRBV20-1 with TRBJ2-1; 7 bases align to TRBD1. With 6 bases clipped from V and 1 base from J, the junction kept 9 bases outside the gene matches. CDR3 length equals 15 residues. Germline lookup yields CDR1 DFQATT and CDR2 SNEGSKA (reference sequence). This CDR3 reads CSAGRDRISYNEQFF. CDR3 nucleotide sequence: TGCAGTGCCGGACGGGACAGAATATCCTACAATGAGCAGTTCTTC.

The chain has TRBV5-1 and TRBJ2-7; 12 bases map to TRBD2. The CDR3 is made up of 17 amino acids. Germline assignment: CDR1 SGHRS and CDR2 YFSETQ. The trim removed 4 bases at V and 4 bases at J, leaving 12 bases unmatched. CDR3 region: CASSHTRLAGDLYEQYF. CDR3 DNA: TGCGCCAGCAGCCACACTCGACTAGCGGGAGATTTGTACGAGCAGTACTTC.

A remark on this clonotype: The junction shows a germline mismatch at one end, possibly a read error. J is TRBJ1-3 and V is TRBV6-5, with unresolved D. Germline CDR1 and CDR2: MNHEY and SVGAGI. There are 12 residues in the CDR3. CDR3 sequence (DNA): TGTGCCAGCAGTAGCTCTGGAAACACCACATATTTT. It encodes CASSSSGNTTYF.

The chain carries TRBV29-1 and TRBJ2-2; 10 nucleotides match TRBD2. CDR3 length: 18 amino acids. V lost 6 bases, J lost 3 bases, and 16 bases stayed unmatched. Germline lookup yields CDR1 SQVTM and CDR2 ANQGSEA. CDR3 protein: CSVGHLAGGKGDTGELFF. Here the CDR3 DNA reads TGCAGCGTCGGCCATTTAGCGGGAGGCAAGGGGGACACCGGGGAGCTGTTTTTT.

The chain has TRBV5-1 and TRBJ2-7, with D perhaps given as TRBD1 or TRBD2 (6 bases each). V was clipped by 4 bases and J by 7 bases, with 15 bases between them. Germline CDR1 and CDR2: SGHRS and YFSETQ. The CDR3 spans 13 residues. The CDR3 DNA reads TGCGCCAGCAGCACCCTAGAGGGGGGAGAGCAGTACTTC. Translated, it gives CASSTLEGGEQYF.

The chain links TRBV12-3 or TRBV12-4 to TRBJ1-1; D uncertain. Trimming removed 4 bases from V and 11 bases from J, with 11 bases in between. This CDR3 has 11 amino acids. The CDR3: CASSYDRRAFF. The DNA of the CDR3 is TGTGCCAGCAGTTACGATAGGCGGGCTTTCTTT.

The chain carries TRBV20-1 and TRBJ2-4; the match to TRBD2 covers 8 bases. TRBJ2-7 matches the DNA end more closely, so the J call is doubtful. CDR3 size: 14 residues. Germline values: CDR1 DFQATT, CDR2 SNEGSKA (reference sequence). The CDR3 protein is CSARLAGTPYEQYF. The CDR3 DNA reads as TGCAGTGCTAGACTAGCGGGTACCCCCTACGAGCAGTACTTC.

CDR3 in amino acids: CASRLAHISGALNEQFF. The CDR3 nucleotides are TGTGCAAGTCGCTTAGCGCATATTAGCGGGGCGCTTAATGAGCAGTTCTTC. The chain is built from TRBV12-2 and TRBJ2-1; the D call of TRBD1 is as the table states it, not checked on the DNA. TRBV12-2 is assigned pseudogene status. The CDR3 has 17 amino acids.